The T cell receptor beta chain described here comes from a study of CD8 T cells in Susac syndrome. Trimming pared 6 bases from V and 1 base from J, leaving 13 bases between. The CDR3 has 16 amino acids. Whole-study results and caveats: Expansion of clones was not seen in the CD4+ T cell repertoires of Susac syndrome.

The RNA, about 0.5 to 1 ug, was put through reverse transcription using random hexamers. Multiplex PCR with immunoSEQ amplified the TCR beta CDR3 across 54 Vbeta and 13 Jbeta. Using its own MiXCR run on the immunoSEQ multiplex PCR reads, TCRdb lists one record per CDR3 protein. The sample contains approximately 210,000 distinct CDR3 sequences, about 95% of which appear only once. Sequencing of TCR beta was performed on blood CD8+ T cells and on blood CD4+ T cells. TEMRA cells were enriched by FACS, and CD4+ and CD8+ T cells were negatively isolated. With respect to this clonotype: Its specificity is not known.

This receptor was taken from a human donor with Susac syndrome. The sequenced sample consisted of CD4+ T cells from PBMCs. The chain is built from TRBV12-3 or TRBV12-4 and TRBJ2-6, with a tentative D call TRBD1 (5 bases). The CDR3, as DNA: TGTGCCAGCAGCGGGTCAGGGTGGTCTGGGGCCAACGTCCTGACTTTC. It specifies CASSGSGWSGANVLTF.